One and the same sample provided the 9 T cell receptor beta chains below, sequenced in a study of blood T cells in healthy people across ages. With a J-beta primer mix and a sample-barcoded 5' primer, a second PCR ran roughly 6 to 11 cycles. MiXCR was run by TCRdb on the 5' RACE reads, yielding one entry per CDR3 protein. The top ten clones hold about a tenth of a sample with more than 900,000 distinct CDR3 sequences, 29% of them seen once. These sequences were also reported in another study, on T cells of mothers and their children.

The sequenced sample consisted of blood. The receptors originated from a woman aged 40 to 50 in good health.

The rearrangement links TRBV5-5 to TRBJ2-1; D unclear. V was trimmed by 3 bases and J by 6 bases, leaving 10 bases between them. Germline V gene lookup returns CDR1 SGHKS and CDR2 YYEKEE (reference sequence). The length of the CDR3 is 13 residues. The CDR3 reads CASSWRTTNEQFF. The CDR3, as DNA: TGTGCCAGCAGCTGGAGAACTACCAATGAGCAGTTCTTC.

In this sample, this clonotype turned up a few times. The CDR3 DNA is TGTGCCAGCAGAGGCCGGGGGTCTGGAAACACCATATATTTT. Its protein is CASRGRGSGNTIYF. This chain joins TRBV2 and TRBJ1-3; maybe TRBD1 (5 bases). The CDR3 has 14 residues. V was clipped by 6 bases and J by 1 base, with 10 bases between them. CDR1 is SNHLY, CDR2 FYNNEI, per germline.

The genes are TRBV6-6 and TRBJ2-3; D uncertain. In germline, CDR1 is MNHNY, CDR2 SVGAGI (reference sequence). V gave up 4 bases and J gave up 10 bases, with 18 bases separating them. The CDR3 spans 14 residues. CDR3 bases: TGTGCCAGCAGTTCAGACTGGGAAGTGTGGTCGCAGTATTTT. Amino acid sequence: CASSSDWEVWSQYF.

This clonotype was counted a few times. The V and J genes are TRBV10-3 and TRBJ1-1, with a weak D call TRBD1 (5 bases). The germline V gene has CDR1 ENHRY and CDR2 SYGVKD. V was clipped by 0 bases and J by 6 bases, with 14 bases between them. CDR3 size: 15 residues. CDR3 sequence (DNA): TGTGCCATCAGTGAGTCAGGGGCGAAACAATCTGAAGCTTTCTTT. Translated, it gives CAISESGAKQSEAFF.

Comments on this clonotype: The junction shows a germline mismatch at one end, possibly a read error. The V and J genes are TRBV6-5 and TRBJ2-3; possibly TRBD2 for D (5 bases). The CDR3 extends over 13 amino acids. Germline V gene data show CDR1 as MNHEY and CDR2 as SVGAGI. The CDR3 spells CASRPPLRDTQYF. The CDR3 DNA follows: TGTGCCAGCCGACCCCCTTTGAGGGATACGCAATATTTT.

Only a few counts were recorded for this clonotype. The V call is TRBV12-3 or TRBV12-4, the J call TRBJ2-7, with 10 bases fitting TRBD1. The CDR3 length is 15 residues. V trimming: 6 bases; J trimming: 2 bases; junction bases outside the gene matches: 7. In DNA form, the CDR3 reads TGTGCCAGCAGCCCCCGGGACAGGGGCCCCTACGAGCAGTACTTC. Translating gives CASSPRDRGPYEQYF.

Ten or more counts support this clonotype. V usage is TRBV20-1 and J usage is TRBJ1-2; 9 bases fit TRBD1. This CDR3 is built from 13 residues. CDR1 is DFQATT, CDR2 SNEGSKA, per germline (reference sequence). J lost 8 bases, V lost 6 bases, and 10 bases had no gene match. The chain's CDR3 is CSARTGGAGGYTF. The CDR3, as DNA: TGCAGTGCAAGAACAGGGGGCGCAGGGGGCTACACCTTC.

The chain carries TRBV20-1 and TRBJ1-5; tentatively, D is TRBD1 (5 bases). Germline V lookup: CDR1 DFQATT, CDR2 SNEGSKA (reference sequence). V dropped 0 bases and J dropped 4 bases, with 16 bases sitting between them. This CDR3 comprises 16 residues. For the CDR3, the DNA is TGCAGTGCTAGAGAACCCGGACACACCCAAAATCAGCCCCAGCATTTT. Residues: CSAREPGHTQNQPQHF.

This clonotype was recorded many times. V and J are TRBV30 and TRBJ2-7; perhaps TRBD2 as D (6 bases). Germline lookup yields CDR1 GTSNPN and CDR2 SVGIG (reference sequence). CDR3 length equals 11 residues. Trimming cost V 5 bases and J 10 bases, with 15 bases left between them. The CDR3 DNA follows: TGTGCCTGGGGGACTCTTACCAATCAGTACTTC. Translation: CAWGTLTNQYF.